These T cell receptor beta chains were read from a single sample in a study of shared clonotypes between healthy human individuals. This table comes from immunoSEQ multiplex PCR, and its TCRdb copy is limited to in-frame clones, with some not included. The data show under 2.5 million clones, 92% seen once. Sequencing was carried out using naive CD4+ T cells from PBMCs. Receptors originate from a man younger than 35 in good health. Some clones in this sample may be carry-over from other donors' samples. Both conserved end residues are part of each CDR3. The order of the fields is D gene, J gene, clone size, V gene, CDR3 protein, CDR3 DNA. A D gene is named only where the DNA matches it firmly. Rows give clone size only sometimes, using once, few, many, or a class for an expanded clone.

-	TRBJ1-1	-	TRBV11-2	CASSFRSLSRREGTEAFF	TGTGCCAGCAGCTTCAGGTCTTTGAGCAGACGCGAAGGGACTGAAGCTTTCTTT
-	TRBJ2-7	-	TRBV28	CASSTAQGWTYEQYF	TGTGCCAGCAGTACAGCTCAGGGTTGGACCTACGAGCAGTACTTC
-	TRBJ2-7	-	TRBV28	CASSSPQQAYEQYF	TGTGCCAGCAGCTCCCCTCAACAGGCCTACGAGCAGTACTTC
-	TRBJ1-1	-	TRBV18	CASSSSSMLDTEAFF	TGTGCCAGCTCATCGAGTTCTATGCTTGACACTGAAGCTTTCTTT
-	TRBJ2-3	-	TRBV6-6	CASSTGLADHTDTQYF	TGTGCCAGCAGTACCGGGCTAGCAGACCACACAGATACGCAGTATTTT
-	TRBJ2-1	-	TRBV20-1	CSARGGNEQFF	TGCAGTGCTAGAGGCGGCAATGAGCAGTTCTTC
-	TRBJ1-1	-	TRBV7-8	CASSLGGGTTEAFF	TGTGCCAGCAGCTTAGGAGGGGGGACCACTGAAGCTTTCTTT
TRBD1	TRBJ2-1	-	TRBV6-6	CASSYRGTGQLDEQFF	TGTGCCAGCAGTTACCGCGGGACAGGGCAGTTGGATGAGCAGTTCTTC
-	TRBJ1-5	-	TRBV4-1	CASSREPPPHSNQPQHF	TGCGCCAGCAGCCGCGAACCCCCCCCACATAGCAATCAGCCCCAGCATTTT
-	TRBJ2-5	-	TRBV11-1	CASRSAQETQYF	TGTGCCAGCAGATCGGCTCAAGAGACCCAGTACTTC
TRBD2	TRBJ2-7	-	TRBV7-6	CASSSPRLAYEQYF	TGTGCCAGCAGCTCCCCCCGACTAGCTTACGAGCAGTACTTC
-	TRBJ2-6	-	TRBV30	CAWAGGSGANVLTF	TGTGCCTGGGCCGGGGGCTCTGGGGCCAACGTCCTGACTTTC
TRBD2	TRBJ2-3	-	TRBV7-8	CASSLGSGSSTDTQYF	TGTGCCAGCAGCTTAGGTAGCGGGAGCAGCACAGATACGCAGTATTTT
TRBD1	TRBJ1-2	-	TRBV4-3	CASSQGDRAGYGYTF	TGCGCCAGCAGCCAAGGTGACAGGGCCGGCTATGGCTACACCTTC
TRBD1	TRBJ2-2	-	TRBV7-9	CASSPGQFRAGELFF	TGTGCCAGCAGCCCGGGACAGTTCAGGGCCGGGGAGCTGTTTTTT
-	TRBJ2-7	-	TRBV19	CATGGSIGEQYF	TGTGCCACTGGGGGTAGTATCGGCGAGCAGTACTTC
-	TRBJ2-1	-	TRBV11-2	CASSLLAVKQFF	TGTGCCAGCAGCCTCTTAGCCGTAAAGCAGTTCTTC
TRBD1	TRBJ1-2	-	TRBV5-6	CASSLVGTGVFYGYTF	TGTGCCAGCAGCTTGGTGGGGACAGGGGTTTTCTATGGCTACACCTTC
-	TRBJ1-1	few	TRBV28	CASSTFRSTEAFF	TGTGCCAGCAGTACCTTTCGGAGCACTGAAGCTTTCTTT
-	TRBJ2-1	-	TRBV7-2	CASRFDSFSYNEQFF	TGTGCCAGCCGCTTCGACTCGTTCTCCTACAATGAGCAGTTCTTC
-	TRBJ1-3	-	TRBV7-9	CASSGASGLDTIYF	TGTGCCAGCAGCGGAGCCTCAGGGCTGGACACCATATATTTT
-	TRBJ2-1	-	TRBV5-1	CASSPQTDGDNEQFF	TGCGCCAGCAGCCCTCAGACGGATGGAGACAATGAGCAGTTCTTC
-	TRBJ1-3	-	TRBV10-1	CASSESNRSSGNTIYF	TGCGCCAGCAGTGAGTCCAACCGATCCTCTGGAAACACCATATATTTT
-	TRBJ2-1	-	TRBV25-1	CASSDGQASYNEQFF	TGTGCCAGCAGTGACGGTCAAGCGAGTTATAATGAGCAGTTCTTC
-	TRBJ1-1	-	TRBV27	CASSLRGLHTEAFF	TGTGCCAGCAGTTTAAGGGGTCTACACACTGAAGCTTTCTTT
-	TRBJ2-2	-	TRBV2	CASSATGPRTGELFF	TGTGCCAGCAGTGCTACAGGGCCCCGCACCGGGGAGCTGTTTTTT
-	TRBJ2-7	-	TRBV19	CASSKKGLVPYEQYF	TGTGCCAGTAGCAAAAAGGGACTGGTACCCTACGAGCAGTACTTC
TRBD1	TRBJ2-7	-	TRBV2	CASTRAGQGEHF	TGTGCCAGCACTAGAGCCGGACAGGGGGAACACTTC
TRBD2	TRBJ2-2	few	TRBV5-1	CASSLGLAANTGELFF	TGCGCCAGCAGCTTGGGACTAGCGGCGAACACCGGGGAGCTGTTTTTT
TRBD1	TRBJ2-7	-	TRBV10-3	CAISPGQSYEQYF	TGTGCCATCAGCCCGGGACAGAGCTACGAGCAGTACTTC
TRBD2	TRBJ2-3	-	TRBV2	CASGLAGGGDTQYF	TGTGCCAGCGGATTAGCGGGAGGAGGGGATACGCAGTATTTT
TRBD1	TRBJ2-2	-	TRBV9	CASSTGQGATGELFF	TGTGCCAGCAGCACTGGACAGGGGGCCACCGGGGAGCTGTTTTTT
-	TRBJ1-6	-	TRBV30	CAWTRDFNSPLHF	TGTGCCTGGACCAGGGATTTTAATTCACCCCTCCACTTT
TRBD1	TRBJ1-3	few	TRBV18	CASSEARTGSGNTIYF	TGTGCCAGCTCCGAGGCCAGGACAGGGAGTGGAAACACCATATATTTT
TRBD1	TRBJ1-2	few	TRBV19	CASTPDRVAYGYTF	TGTGCCAGTACCCCGGACAGGGTGGCCTATGGCTACACCTTC
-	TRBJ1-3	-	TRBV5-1	CASSLPGKQGNTIYF	TGCGCCAGCAGCTTGCCGGGGAAGCAAGGGAACACCATATATTTT
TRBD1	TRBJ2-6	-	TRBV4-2	CASSQGTGTGSGVLTF	TGTGCCAGCAGCCAGGGGACCGGGACAGGGAGCGGCGTCCTGACTTTC
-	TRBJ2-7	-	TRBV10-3	CAISVAGESYEQYF	TGTGCCATCAGTGTGGCAGGGGAATCCTACGAGCAGTACTTC
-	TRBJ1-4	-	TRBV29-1	CSVEDRAGGEKLFF	TGCAGCGTTGAAGATCGGGCAGGAGGGGAAAAACTGTTTTTT
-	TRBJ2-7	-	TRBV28	CASTGRGWSSYEQYF	TGTGCCAGCACCGGGCGCGGGTGGAGCTCCTACGAGCAGTACTTC
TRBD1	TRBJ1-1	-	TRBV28	CASRILGTGRAFF	TGTGCCAGCAGGATCTTGGGGACAGGGAGGGCTTTCTTT
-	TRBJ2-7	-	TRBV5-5	CASSWQGGNYEQYF	TGTGCCAGCAGCTGGCAGGGTGGGAACTACGAGCAGTACTTC
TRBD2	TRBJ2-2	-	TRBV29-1	CSVEDLAGNTGELFF	TGCAGCGTTGAAGATCTAGCGGGGAACACCGGGGAGCTGTTTTTT
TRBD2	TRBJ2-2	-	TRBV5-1	CASSLAGGPYTGELFF	TGCGCCAGCAGCTTGGCGGGAGGGCCTTACACCGGGGAGCTGTTTTTT
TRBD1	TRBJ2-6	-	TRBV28	CASSSPGTVSGANVLTF	TGTGCCAGCAGTTCTCCCGGGACAGTTTCTGGGGCCAACGTCCTGACTTTC
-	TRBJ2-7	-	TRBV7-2	CASSLAEGGYEQYF	TGTGCCAGCAGCTTAGCCGAAGGGGGCTACGAGCAGTACTTC
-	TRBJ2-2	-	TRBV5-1	CASSLRSGPGAGTGELFF	TGCGCCAGCAGCCTCCGGTCGGGGCCCGGGGCGGGTACCGGGGAGCTGTTTTTT
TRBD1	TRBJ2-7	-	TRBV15	CATSRGTGPYEQYF	TGTGCCACCAGCAGGGGGACAGGGCCCTACGAGCAGTACTTC
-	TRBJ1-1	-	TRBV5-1	CASSLGGAGVMNTEAFF	TGCGCCAGCAGCTTGGGGGGGGCCGGAGTAATGAACACTGAAGCTTTCTTT
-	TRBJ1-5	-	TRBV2	CASSDPSSWTPQHF	TGTGCCAGCAGTGACCCCTCTTCCTGGACGCCCCAGCATTTT
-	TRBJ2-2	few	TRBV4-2	CASSSRLITGELFF	TGTGCCAGCAGCTCCCGACTTATCACCGGGGAGCTGTTTTTT
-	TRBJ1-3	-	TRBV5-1	CASSYTGSSGNTIYF	TGCGCCAGCAGCTACACTGGCAGTTCTGGAAACACCATATATTTT
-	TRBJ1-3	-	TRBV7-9	CANLDYSGNTIYF	TGTGCCAACCTGGATTACTCTGGAAACACCATATATTTT
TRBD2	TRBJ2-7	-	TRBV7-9	CASSLFGGLAGGYEQYF	TGTGCCAGCAGCTTATTTGGCGGACTAGCGGGAGGCTACGAGCAGTACTTC
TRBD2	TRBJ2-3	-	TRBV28	CASSLRTSGTDTQYF	TGTGCCAGCAGTTTAAGGACTAGCGGCACAGATACGCAGTATTTT
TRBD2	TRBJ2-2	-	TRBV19	CASTIGLAGGRNTGELFF	TGTGCCAGTACTATCGGGCTAGCGGGAGGGAGGAACACCGGGGAGCTGTTTTTT
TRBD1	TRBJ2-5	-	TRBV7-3	CASSRGQGQETQYF	TGTGCCAGCAGCCGGGGACAGGGACAAGAGACCCAGTACTTC
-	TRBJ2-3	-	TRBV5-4	CASSPPTGRTDTQYF	TGTGCCAGCAGCCCCCCGACGGGACGCACAGATACGCAGTATTTT
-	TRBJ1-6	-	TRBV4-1	CASSQAGLSYDSPLHF	TGCGCCAGCAGCCAAGCGGGGCTCTCTTATGATTCACCCCTCCACTTT